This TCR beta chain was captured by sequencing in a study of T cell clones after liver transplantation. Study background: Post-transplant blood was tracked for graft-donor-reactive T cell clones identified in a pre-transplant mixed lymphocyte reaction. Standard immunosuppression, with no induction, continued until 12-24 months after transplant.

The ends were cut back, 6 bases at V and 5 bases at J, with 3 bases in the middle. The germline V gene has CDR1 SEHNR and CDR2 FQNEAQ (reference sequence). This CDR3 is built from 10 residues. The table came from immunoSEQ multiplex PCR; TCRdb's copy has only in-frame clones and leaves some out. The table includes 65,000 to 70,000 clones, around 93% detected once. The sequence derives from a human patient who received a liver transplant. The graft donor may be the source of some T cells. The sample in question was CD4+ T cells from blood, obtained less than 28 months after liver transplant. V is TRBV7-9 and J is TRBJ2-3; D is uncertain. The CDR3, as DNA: TGTGCCAGCAGTGGAGATACGCAGTATTTT. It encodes CASSGDTQYF.